This T cell receptor beta chain was profiled in a study of blood T cells in healthy people across ages. Researchers collected roughly 9.8 milliliters of peripheral blood from every single donor. Extractions gave at least 6 micrograms of total RNA per sample. This clonotype has a handful of counts. PCR was performed a second time for about 6 to 11 cycles using a sample-barcoded 5' primer and a J-beta primer mix. Each cDNA molecule carried a tag from a template-switch adaptor that contained 12 random nucleotides. TCRdb re-analysed the 5' RACE reads in MiXCR, keeping a single row per CDR3 protein. This sample carries 1.5 million to 2 million distinct CDR3 sequences, 28% of them seen once, and the ten largest clones take 7.7%. Trimming removed 3 bases from V and 0 bases from J, with 6 bases in between. This CDR3 is 14 amino acids long. The germline V gene encodes CDR1 DFQATT and CDR2 SNEGSKA (reference sequence).

The sequence was collected from a woman aged 25 to 39 in good health. The rearrangement uses TRBV20-1 and TRBJ2-6, with D unresolved. The sample consisted of blood. The CDR3 protein is CSARRNSGANVLTF. The CDR3 DNA follows: TGCAGTGCTAGGCGGAACTCTGGGGCCAACGTCCTGACTTTC.